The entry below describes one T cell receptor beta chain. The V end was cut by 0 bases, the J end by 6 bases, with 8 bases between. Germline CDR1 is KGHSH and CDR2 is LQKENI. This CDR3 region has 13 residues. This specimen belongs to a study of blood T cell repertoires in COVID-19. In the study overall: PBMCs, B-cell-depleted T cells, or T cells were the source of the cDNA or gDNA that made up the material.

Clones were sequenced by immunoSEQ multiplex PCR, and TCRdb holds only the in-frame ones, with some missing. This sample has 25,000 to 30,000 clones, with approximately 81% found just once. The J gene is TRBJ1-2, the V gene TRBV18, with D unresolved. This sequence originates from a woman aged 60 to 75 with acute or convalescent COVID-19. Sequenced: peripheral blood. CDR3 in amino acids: CASSPPERDGYTF. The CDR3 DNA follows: TGTGCCAGCTCACCACCGGAGAGGGATGGCTACACCTTC. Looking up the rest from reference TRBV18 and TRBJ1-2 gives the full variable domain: NAGVMQNPRHLVRRRGQEARLRCSPMKGHSHVYWYRQLPEEGLKFMVYLQKENIIDESGMPKERFSAEFPKEGPSILRIQQVVRGDSAAYFCASSPPERDGYTFGSGTRLTVV.